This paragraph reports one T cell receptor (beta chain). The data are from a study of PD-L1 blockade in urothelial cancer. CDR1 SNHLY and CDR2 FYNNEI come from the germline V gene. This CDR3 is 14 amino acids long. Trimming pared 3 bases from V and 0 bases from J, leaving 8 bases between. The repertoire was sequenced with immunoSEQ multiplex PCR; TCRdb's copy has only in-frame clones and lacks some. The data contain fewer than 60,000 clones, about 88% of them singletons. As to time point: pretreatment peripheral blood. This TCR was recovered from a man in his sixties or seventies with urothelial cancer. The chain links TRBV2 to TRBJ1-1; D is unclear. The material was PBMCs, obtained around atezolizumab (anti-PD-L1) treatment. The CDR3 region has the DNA TGTGCCAGCAGTGATGAGCTACTGAACACTGAAGCTTTCTTT. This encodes CASSDELLNTEAFF.